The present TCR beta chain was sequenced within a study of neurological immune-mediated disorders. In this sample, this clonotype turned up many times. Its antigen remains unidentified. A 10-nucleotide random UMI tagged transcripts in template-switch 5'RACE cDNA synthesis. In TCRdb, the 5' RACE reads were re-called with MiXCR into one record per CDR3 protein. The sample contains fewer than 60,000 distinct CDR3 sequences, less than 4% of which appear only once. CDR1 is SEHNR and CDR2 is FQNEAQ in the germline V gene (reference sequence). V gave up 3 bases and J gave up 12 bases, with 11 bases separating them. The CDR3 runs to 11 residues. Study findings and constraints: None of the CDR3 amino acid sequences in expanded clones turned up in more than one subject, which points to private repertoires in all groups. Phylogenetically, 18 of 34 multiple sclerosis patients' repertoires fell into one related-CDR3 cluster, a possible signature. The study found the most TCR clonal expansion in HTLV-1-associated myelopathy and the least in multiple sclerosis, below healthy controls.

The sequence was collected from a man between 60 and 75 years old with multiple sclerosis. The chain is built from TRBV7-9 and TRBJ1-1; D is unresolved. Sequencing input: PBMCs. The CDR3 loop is CASSLWDTTFF. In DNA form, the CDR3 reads TGTGCCAGCAGCTTGTGGGATACAACTTTCTTT.